This T cell receptor beta chain was sequenced during a study of control samples from healthy donors and cancer patients. TCRdb's copy holds only in-frame clones and misses some; the assay was immunoSEQ multiplex PCR. The table includes 150,000 to 200,000 clones, more than 85% detected once. This clone was seen only once. The TCR originated in a woman aged 40 to 50 in good health. The sample was blood.

CDR3 loop: CASSPQGADTQYF. CDR3 nucleotide sequence: TGTGCCAGCAGCCCACAGGGTGCAGATACGCAGTATTTT. The chain carries TRBV3-1 (or the pseudogene TRBV3-2) and TRBJ2-3; tentative D call: TRBD1 (6 bases). Germline lookup yields CDR1 LGHDT and CDR2 YNNKEL (reference sequence). This CDR3 is 13 amino acids long. The V and J ends lost 4 bases and 4 bases respectively, with 9 bases between them.